This T cell receptor (beta chain) was recovered during a study of blood T cell repertoires in COVID-19 (dated by TCRdb to the early 2020s). Study-level background: Samples from collaborators originated in the United States, Italy and Spain and spanned both the acute and convalescent phases of COVID-19. The repertoires were released in a freely available public database intended as a resource for research on the immune response to SARS-CoV-2. Samples were obtained from the ongoing ImmuneRACE study (first 160 participants) and from some 1,200 subjects provided by 6 global collaborators. Deeply sampled blood TCRbeta repertoires from subjects exposed to, actively infected with, or recovered from COVID-19 were included in the dataset. The prospective study material was composed of cDNA or gDNA derived from T cells, B-cell-depleted T cells, or PBMCs. A de-identified subject ID, COVID-19 status, age in years and sex were almost always included in the sample metadata. Where available, HLA class I and class II types were obtained from metadata supplied by the sample provider rather than from assay-based typing.

The immunoSEQ Assay, a bias-controlled multiplex PCR, was used to amplify TCRbeta CDR3 regions from genomic DNA. Concerning the study's data processing: The number of nucleated cells in each sample was estimated by amplification of reference gene primers within the assay. To quantify the absolute abundance of each unique TCRbeta CDR3 rearrangement, sequence reads were collapsed and filtered. For each sample, productive Simpson clonality was calculated by taking the square root of Simpson's diversity index across productive rearrangements. TCRdb retrieved this table from immuneACCESS and kept in-frame rearrangements only. Not all clones are present; in checked studies, unresolved V genes account for under half, and no reason is known for the remainder. Clone size and the V and J calls come from that table; the DNA yielded D and trimming. The sample data list approximately 350,000 clones, and approximately 86% of these were observed just once. In total, the top ten clones hold under 8.5% of the sample.

At one collaborating source in Seattle, patients were enrolled during active infection and were followed longitudinally through the course of disease. The collaborating institutions used their own protocols to collect whole blood in K2EDTA tubes. For TCRbeta analysis, collaborators shipped samples as frozen whole blood, isolated PBMCs, or DNA extracted from either of those sample types. Overall study outcomes, separate from this receptor: The quantity of clinical and demographic metadata differed by source and by participant and was supplied without curation.

Taken from the germline V gene, the CDR1 and CDR2 loops are SGDLS and YYNGEE. Measured from the cysteine to the phenylalanine, the CDR3 is 14 residues long. Of the read, only the CDR3 DNA is kept; its 42 bases are in frame from base 1. V sheds 7 bases and J sheds 0 bases, leaving 14 bases between their ends. In its sample, this clone was seen once. Its antigen is currently not known. No much larger clonotype is one base removed from it; base qualities were not supplied. The sequenced sample was peripheral blood. This clonotype was sampled from an older woman with COVID-19, enrolled during active disease. The V gene is TRBV9 and the J gene is TRBJ2-7, with the D gene too uncertain to name. CDR3 sequence: CASGPEERSYEQYF. The nucleotides read TGTGCCAGCGGCCCAGAGGAGCGCTCCTACGAGCAGTACTTC.